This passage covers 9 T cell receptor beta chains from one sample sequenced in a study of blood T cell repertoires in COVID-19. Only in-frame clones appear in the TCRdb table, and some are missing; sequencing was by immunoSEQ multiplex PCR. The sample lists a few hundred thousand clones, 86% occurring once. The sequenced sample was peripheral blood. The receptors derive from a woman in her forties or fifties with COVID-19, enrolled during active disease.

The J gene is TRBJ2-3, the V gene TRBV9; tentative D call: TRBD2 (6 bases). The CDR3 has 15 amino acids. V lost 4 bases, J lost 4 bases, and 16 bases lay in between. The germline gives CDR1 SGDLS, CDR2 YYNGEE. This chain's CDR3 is CASSSSGTVADTQYF. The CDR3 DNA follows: TGTGCCAGCAGCTCTTCCGGGACTGTCGCAGATACGCAGTATTTT.

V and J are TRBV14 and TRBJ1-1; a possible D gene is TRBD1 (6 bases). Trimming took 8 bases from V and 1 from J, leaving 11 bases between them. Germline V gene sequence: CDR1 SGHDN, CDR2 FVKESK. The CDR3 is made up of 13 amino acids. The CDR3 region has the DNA TGTGCCAGCGGCGCGGGGGCGAACACTGAAGCTTTCTTT. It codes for CASGAGANTEAFF.

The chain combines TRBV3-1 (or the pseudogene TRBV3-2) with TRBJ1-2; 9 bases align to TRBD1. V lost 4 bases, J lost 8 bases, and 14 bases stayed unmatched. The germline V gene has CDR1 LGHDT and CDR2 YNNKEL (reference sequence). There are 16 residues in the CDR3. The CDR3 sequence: CASSPGQGKLGVGYTF. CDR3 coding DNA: TGTGCCAGCAGCCCCGGACAGGGGAAATTGGGTGTCGGCTACACCTTC.

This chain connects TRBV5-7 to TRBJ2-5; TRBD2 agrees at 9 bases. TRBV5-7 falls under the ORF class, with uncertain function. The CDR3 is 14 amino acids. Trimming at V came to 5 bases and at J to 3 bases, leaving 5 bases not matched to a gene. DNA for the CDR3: TGTGCCAGCAGTTTACGCGGGGGGGAAGAGACCCAGTACTTC. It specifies CASSLRGGEETQYF.

The CDR3, as DNA: TGTGCCAGCTCCGGACTGGGGACAGACACCTACGAGCAGTACGTC. Translation: CASSGLGTDTYEQYV. The chain couples TRBV5-6 to TRBJ2-7; 7 nucleotides align to TRBD1. The CDR3 is 15 residues long. Germline CDR1 reads SGHDT; CDR2 reads YYEEEE. The J segment lost 2 bases and the V segment lost 7 bases, leaving 12 bases of the junction unmatched.

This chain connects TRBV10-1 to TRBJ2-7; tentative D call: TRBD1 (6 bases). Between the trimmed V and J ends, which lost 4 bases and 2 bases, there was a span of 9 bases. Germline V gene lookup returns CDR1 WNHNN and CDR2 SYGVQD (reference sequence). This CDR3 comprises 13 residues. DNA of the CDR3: TGCGCCAGCAGTGGCAGGGGAACCTACGAGCAGTACTTC. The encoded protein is CASSGRGTYEQYF.

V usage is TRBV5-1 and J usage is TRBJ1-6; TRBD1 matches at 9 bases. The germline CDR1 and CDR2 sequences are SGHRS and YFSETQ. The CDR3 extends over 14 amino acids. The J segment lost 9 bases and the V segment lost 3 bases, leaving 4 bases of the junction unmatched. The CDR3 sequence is CASSSGQGSSPLHF. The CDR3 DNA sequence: TGCGCCAGCAGCTCGGGACAGGGATCTTCACCCCTCCACTTT.

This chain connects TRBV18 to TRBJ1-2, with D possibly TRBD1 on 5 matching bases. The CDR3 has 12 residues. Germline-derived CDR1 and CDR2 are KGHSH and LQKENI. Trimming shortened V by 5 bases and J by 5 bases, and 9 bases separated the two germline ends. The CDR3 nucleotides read TGTGCCAGCTCAATGGGGGGATATGGCTACACCTTC. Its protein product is CASSMGGYGYTF.

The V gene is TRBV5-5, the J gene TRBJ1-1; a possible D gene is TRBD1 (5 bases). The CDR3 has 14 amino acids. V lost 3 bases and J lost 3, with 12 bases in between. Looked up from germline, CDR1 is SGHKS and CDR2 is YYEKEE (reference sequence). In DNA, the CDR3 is TGTGCCAGCAGCTGGAGAGGAGGGGACACTGAAGCTTTCTTT. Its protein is CASSWRGGDTEAFF. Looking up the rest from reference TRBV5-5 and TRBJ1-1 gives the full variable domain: DAGVTQSPTHLIKTRGQQVTLRCSPISGHKSVSWYQQVLGQGPQFIFQYYEKEERGRGNFPDRFSARQFPNYSSELNVNALLLGDSALYLCASSWRGGDTEAFFGQGTRLTVV.